A selection of T cell receptor beta chains follows, all from one sample in a study of blood T cell repertoires in COVID-19. TCRdb's table, derived via immunoSEQ multiplex PCR, lists solely in-frame clones and lacks some. The sample holds some 110,000 clones, 81% seen once. Sequencing was carried out using peripheral blood. Receptor source: a woman aged 70-85 years with acute or convalescent COVID-19. Both conserved end residues are part of each CDR3. The D gene is left open where the match is weak. Expanded clones are given a class, and other clones once, few, many or no size at all.

cdr3_nt cdr3_aa d_call j_call clone_size v_call
TGTGCCTGGAGTAAAGCCACTCCGAACACTGAAGCTTTCTTT CAWSKATPNTEAFF NA TRBJ1-1 NA TRBV30
TGTGCCAGCAGTTACTCTGCCAGCTCTGGAAACACCATATATTTT CASSYSASSGNTIYF NA TRBJ1-3 NA TRBV6-5
TGTGCCAGAAGCCGCCACCCCAGGGGCCCCTTTAATAATTCACCCCTCCACTTT CARSRHPRGPFNNSPLHF NA TRBJ1-6 NA TRBV5-3
TGTGCCAGCGGTTATAGAGCGGGGGTTGGTGATGAGCAGTTCTTC CASGYRAGVGDEQFF TRBD2 TRBJ2-1 NA TRBV6-5
TGTGCCTGGAGCACCGGGACAGGGGGCTTCGGGGAGCTGTTTTTT CAWSTGTGGFGELFF TRBD1 TRBJ2-2 NA TRBV30
TGTGCCAGCAGTGAAGCGCTTCGACTAGGGGGCTACACCTTC CASSEALRLGGYTF NA TRBJ1-2 NA TRBV2
TGTGCCAGCAGCGCCGGGACAGGGGGCGGGAGGACTGAAGCTTTCTTT CASSAGTGGGRTEAFF TRBD1 TRBJ1-1 NA TRBV7-9
TGTGCCAGCAGCGAGCGACAGGGGAGGGCCTATGGCTACACCTTC CASSERQGRAYGYTF TRBD1 TRBJ1-2 few TRBV7-2
TGTGCCATCAGTTCGGACAGGACGAACACCGGGGAGCTGTTTTTT CAISSDRTNTGELFF TRBD1 TRBJ2-2 NA TRBV10-3
TGTGCCACCCTGATTAGGGGGCGCGAAAAACTGTTTTTT CATLIRGREKLFF TRBD1 TRBJ1-4 NA TRBV28
TGTGCCAGCAGTGAAGGGACAGGGGAGGGTGAAAAACTGTTTTTT CASSEGTGEGEKLFF TRBD1 TRBJ1-4 NA TRBV6-1
TGTGCCAGCAGTTTCAGGGGCTCGGGCCAGCCCCAGCATTTT CASSFRGSGQPQHF NA TRBJ1-5 NA TRBV27
TGTGCCAGCAGTTATGGGACAGGGTATACTGAAGCTTTCTTT CASSYGTGYTEAFF TRBD1 TRBJ1-1 NA TRBV6-2/TRBV6-3
TGTGCCAGCAGATTGGCGGCAGCAACTAATGAAAAACTGTTTTTT CASRLAAATNEKLFF NA TRBJ1-4 NA TRBV28
TGTGCCTGGAGTTATCGACAGGGAGTAGTCACTGAAGCTTTCTTT CAWSYRQGVVTEAFF TRBD1 TRBJ1-1 NA TRBV30
TGCACCAGCAGCCAACGCCACGGCAAACTGGGCGTTTTTGGTGGCTACACCTTC CTSSQRHGKLGVFGGYTF NA TRBJ1-2 NA TRBV1
TGTGCCAGCAGTTTTCGCGGGGGCCGGAGAGAAAAACTGTTTTTT CASSFRGGRREKLFF NA TRBJ1-4 NA TRBV28
TGTGCCTGGAGTAAAGAGGGGGACAATCAGCCCCAGCATTTT CAWSKEGDNQPQHF NA TRBJ1-5 NA TRBV30
TGTGCCAGCAGCATGGACAGGGTGAGCGGGGAGCTGTTTTTT CASSMDRVSGELFF TRBD1 TRBJ2-2 few TRBV5-4
TGTGCCAGCAGCCCAGACCCTAGTCGGGAGACCCAGTACTTC CASSPDPSRETQYF NA TRBJ2-5 NA TRBV9
TGTGCCTGGCTCATCGGGGGGAACACTGAAGCTTTCTTT CAWLIGGNTEAFF NA TRBJ1-1 NA TRBV30
TGTGCCAGCAGTGCCGGGACAGGGTATGGCTACACCTTC CASSAGTGYGYTF TRBD1 TRBJ1-2 NA TRBV6-2/TRBV6-3
TGTGCCAGCAGCGCGCCGATAGGGGGCTCACCCCTCCACTTT CASSAPIGGSPLHF TRBD1 TRBJ1-6 NA TRBV9
TGTGCCAGCAGGCAGACCAGCGGGGGCACCTACGAGCAGTACTTC CASRQTSGGTYEQYF TRBD2 TRBJ2-7 once TRBV6-5
TGTGCCAGCAGTTCTGGACAGTATGGCTACACCTTC CASSSGQYGYTF NA TRBJ1-2 NA TRBV12-3/TRBV12-4
TGTGCCAGCAGTTACAAGCTGGGAGACACTGAAGCTTTCTTT CASSYKLGDTEAFF NA TRBJ1-1 NA TRBV6-2/TRBV6-3
TGTGCCAGCACCGATTCCAGGGGAAGGTACGAGCAGTACTTC CASTDSRGRYEQYF NA TRBJ2-7 NA TRBV7-8
TGTGCCAGCAGCACCGACAGGGGGCATGTTCAGCCCCAGCATTTT CASSTDRGHVQPQHF TRBD1 TRBJ1-5 NA TRBV2
TGTGCCAGCAGCCAATCGGACCCTCGCACGGGGCAGCCCCAGCATTTT CASSQSDPRTGQPQHF NA TRBJ1-5 NA TRBV7-2
TGCGCCAGCAGCGGGGCCCCGGGGGGTTCTGGAAACACCATATATTTT CASSGAPGGSGNTIYF NA TRBJ1-3 NA TRBV5-1
TGTGCCAGCTCGTCCGGAGGCTTAGAGTCACCCCTCCACTTT CASSSGGLESPLHF NA TRBJ1-6 NA TRBV7-9
TGTGCCAGCAGTCGTCGTACAGATACGCAGTATTTT CASSRRTDTQYF NA TRBJ2-3 NA TRBV27
TGTGCCAGCAGTTTATTGTCAGGGGGCGGTACCGGGGAGCTGTTTTTT CASSLLSGGGTGELFF TRBD1 TRBJ2-2 NA TRBV27
TGTGCCAGCAGCCAAGAGGGGGGGCGCAGATCCCCTAACTATGGCTACACCTTC CASSQEGGRRSPNYGYTF NA TRBJ1-2 NA TRBV3-1/TRBV3-2
TGTGCCAGCAGCCTCCGGACAGGGGGGGGCTATGGCTACACCTTC CASSLRTGGGYGYTF TRBD1 TRBJ1-2 few TRBV5-5
TGTGCCAGTACCCCAGCGGGGGGTAGCGGGGGTTCCATCAGCTCCTACGAGCAGTACTTC CASTPAGGSGGSISSYEQYF TRBD2 TRBJ2-7 NA TRBV19
TGCAGTGCTAGTTTGATGGGGGGGCTAGATACGCAGTATTTT CSASLMGGLDTQYF NA TRBJ2-3 NA TRBV20-1
TGCGCCAGCAGCCAAGTTCCGGGAGTGGCATACGAGCAGTACTTC CASSQVPGVAYEQYF NA TRBJ2-7 NA TRBV4-1
TGTGCCAGCAGTGGGCTACAGGGAAGAGATGAGCAGTTCTTC CASSGLQGRDEQFF NA TRBJ2-1 NA TRBV2
TGTGCCAGCAGCGTCGGGAGTGGGTGGAACACAGATACGCAGTATTTT CASSVGSGWNTDTQYF NA TRBJ2-3 NA TRBV9
TGTGCCAGCAGCTCGGGACACCACAATCAGCCCCAGCATTTT CASSSGHHNQPQHF NA TRBJ1-5 NA TRBV5-5
TGTGCCAGCAGTTTGACAGGGGATTCACCCCTCCACTTT CASSLTGDSPLHF TRBD1 TRBJ1-6 NA TRBV6-4
TGTGCCAGCAGTGACCCCGGGGAGGCCAAAAACATTCAGTACTTC CASSDPGEAKNIQYF NA TRBJ2-4 NA TRBV6-6
TGTGCCACCAGTGCGTCAGATAACTATGGCTACACCTTC CATSASDNYGYTF NA TRBJ1-2 NA TRBV24-1
TGTGCCAGCAGTTTTTCTTCAGGGGGTTCACCCCTCCACTTT CASSFSSGGSPLHF TRBD1 TRBJ1-6 NA TRBV28
TGCAGCGTGGAGACTCCTTCTGGGTATGGCTACACCTTC CSVETPSGYGYTF NA TRBJ1-2 few TRBV29-1
TGTGCCAGCAGCGCCGTTATCGCAGGTGACTATGGCTACACCTTC CASSAVIAGDYGYTF NA TRBJ1-2 NA TRBV7-9
TGTGCCAGCAGTTACCGGGACATCTGGCGCCTATATAGCAATCAGCCCCAGCATTTT CASSYRDIWRLYSNQPQHF NA TRBJ1-5 few TRBV28
TGTGCCAGCAGTCAAAAACAAGGGGGAGAAAAACTGTTTTTT CASSQKQGGEKLFF NA TRBJ1-4 NA TRBV28
TGTGCCAGCAGCACCAACGTGCTAGTTGGGTCAGATACGCAGTATTTT CASSTNVLVGSDTQYF NA TRBJ2-3 NA TRBV11-2
TGTGCCAGTCATACGGGACAGGGGAATGAAAAACTGTTTTTT CASHTGQGNEKLFF TRBD1 TRBJ1-4 NA TRBV19
TGTGCCAGCAGCATTGGGACTAGCGGGGGGCTCACAGATACGCAGTATTTT CASSIGTSGGLTDTQYF TRBD2 TRBJ2-3 NA TRBV9